Listed below are T cell receptor beta chains from one sample, sequenced in a study of cytomegalovirus exposure and HLA in healthy donors. Sequencing used immunoSEQ multiplex PCR; TCRdb keeps in-frame clones, though not all of them. The sample carries roughly 130,000 clones, around three quarters recorded once. The sequenced sample consisted of PBMCs. The receptors derive from a man aged 25-40 years in good health and CMV-seronegative. Both conserved end residues are part of each CDR3. D genes are given only for firm matches. Not all rows give a size; the values are once, few, many and, for expanded clones, a class.

j_call clone_size v_call d_call cdr3_aa cdr3_nt
TRBJ1-1 once TRBV5-1 . CASSWKQWAIEAFF TGCGCCAGCAGCTGGAAACAGTGGGCGATTGAAGCTTTCTTT
TRBJ1-2 . TRBV29-1 . CSVKATGYYGYTF TGCAGCGTAAAGGCAACAGGGTATTATGGCTACACCTTC
TRBJ2-3 . TRBV11-2 TRBD2 CASSLAPSGRAGDTQYF TGTGCCAGCAGCTTAGCTCCTAGCGGGAGGGCCGGGGATACGCAGTATTTT
TRBJ1-5 . TRBV5-5 . CASSTHHSGTRSNQPQHF TGTGCCAGCAGCACACATCATTCCGGGACAAGAAGCAATCAGCCCCAGCATTTT
TRBJ1-4 . TRBV2 TRBD1 CASWDRGAGANEKLFF TGTGCCAGCTGGGACAGGGGGGCCGGAGCTAATGAAAAACTGTTTTTT
TRBJ2-2 . TRBV9 . CASSVGGAGAATGELFF TGTGCCAGCAGCGTAGGGGGGGCGGGAGCGGCCACCGGGGAGCTGTTTTTT
TRBJ2-7 . TRBV7-9 TRBD2 CASTRLAENYEQYF TGTGCCAGCACCCGACTAGCCGAGAACTACGAGCAGTACTTC
TRBJ2-3 . TRBV29-1 TRBD2 CSTSTERYERGRTQYF TGCAGCACCTCGACAGAACGTTACGAGCGGGGCCGTACGCAGTATTTT
TRBJ2-1 . TRBV27 . CASSSIILGGGGEQFF TGTGCCAGCAGTTCGATAATACTAGGGGGAGGGGGTGAGCAGTTCTTC
TRBJ2-3 . TRBV18 TRBD1 CASSPLQGNTDTQYF TGTGCCAGCTCACCACTACAGGGGAACACAGATACGCAGTATTTT
TRBJ1-1 . TRBV11-2 . CASSFGGSSFMNTEAFF TGTGCCAGCAGCTTTGGTGGGAGTTCCTTCATGAACACTGAAGCTTTCTTT
TRBJ1-1 . TRBV28 . CASRKQGNTEAFF TGTGCCAGCAGGAAACAGGGTAACACTGAAGCTTTCTTT
TRBJ2-5 once TRBV12-5 TRBD2 CASGLAGAGAQETQYF TGTGCTAGTGGTTTGGCGGGAGCGGGGGCCCAAGAGACCCAGTACTTC
TRBJ2-2 . TRBV11-3 TRBD2 CASSLGGGNTGELFF TGTGCCAGCAGCTTAGGGGGGGGGAACACCGGGGAGCTGTTTTTT
TRBJ1-2 . TRBV18 TRBD1 CASSPQGQDTLNYGYTF TGTGCCAGCTCCCCCCAGGGACAGGACACCCTGAACTATGGCTACACCTTC
TRBJ2-1 few TRBV18 TRBD2 CASSPRASGRDSYNEQFF TGTGCCAGCTCACCAAGGGCTAGCGGGAGGGATTCCTACAATGAGCAGTTCTTC
TRBJ1-2 . TRBV4-1 . CASSQDWPGSYGYTF TGCGCCAGCAGCCAAGATTGGCCAGGCTCGTATGGCTACACCTTC
TRBJ2-5 . TRBV18 TRBD2 CASSPGLAGQQETQYF TGTGCCAGCTCCCCCGGACTAGCGGGACAACAAGAGACCCAGTACTTC
TRBJ2-1 . TRBV11-3 . CASSYGLNNEQFF TGTGCCAGCAGTTACGGGTTGAACAATGAGCAGTTCTTC
TRBJ2-1 . TRBV27 . CASSLSIYNEQFF TGTGCCAGCAGTTTATCCATCTACAATGAGCAGTTCTTC
TRBJ1-5 . TRBV28 . CASSPIPRLQDNQPQHF TGTGCCAGCAGTCCCATCCCGCGTCTTCAAGACAATCAGCCCCAGCATTTT
TRBJ2-1 . TRBV29-1 TRBD2 CSPELAINNEQFF TGCAGCCCTGAACTAGCGATCAACAATGAGCAGTTCTTC
TRBJ1-1 . TRBV6-5 . CASSYDRNTEAFF TGTGCCAGCAGTTACGACAGGAACACTGAAGCTTTCTTT
TRBJ1-6 . TRBV27 TRBD1 CASSKMTGVYNSPLHF TGTGCCAGCAGCAAGATGACAGGGGTCTATAATTCACCCCTCCACTTT
TRBJ2-1 . TRBV27 . CASSLFALATNNEQFF TGTGCCAGCAGTTTATTTGCCCTAGCGACTAACAATGAGCAGTTCTTC
TRBJ2-3 . TRBV7-2 TRBD2 CASSLASGMSTDTQYF TGTGCCAGCAGCTTAGCTAGCGGGATGAGCACAGATACGCAGTATTTT
TRBJ1-3 . TRBV7-2 . CASSLSYSGNTIYF TGTGCCAGCAGCTTATCTTACTCTGGAAACACCATATATTTT
TRBJ2-7 few TRBV4-3 . CASSQGRTGLLYEQYF TGCGCCAGCAGCCAAGGGAGGACGGGACTGCTTTACGAGCAGTACTTC
TRBJ1-2 . TRBV19 . CASSIVDRGGGYTF TGTGCCAGTAGTATCGTGGACAGAGGGGGTGGCTACACCTTC
TRBJ1-5 once TRBV28 TRBD1 CASSPKPGQGHQPQNF TGTGCCAGCAGCCCGAAACCGGGACAGGGACATCAGCCCCAGAATTTT
TRBJ2-1 . TRBV7-3 . CASSSASASNYNEQFF TGTGCCAGCAGCTCCGCTAGCGCCTCGAATTACAATGAGCAGTTCTTC
TRBJ2-1 . TRBV9 TRBD2 CASSFRTSGGDEQFF TGTGCCAGCAGCTTCCGGACTAGCGGCGGGGATGAGCAGTTCTTC
TRBJ2-2 . TRBV7-7 . CASSLSLATGELFF TGTGCCAGCAGCTTATCTCTAGCCACCGGGGAGCTGTTTTTT
TRBJ2-3 . TRBV19 . CASSIGSGADTQYF TGTGCCAGTAGTATTGGGTCAGGGGCAGATACGCAGTATTTT
TRBJ1-1 . TRBV27 TRBD1 CASSPGQGFTEAFF TGTGCCAGCAGTCCTGGACAGGGTTTTACTGAAGCTTTCTTT
TRBJ1-1 . TRBV30 . CAWRGVFRDTEAFF TGTGCCTGGAGGGGAGTCTTTAGAGACACTGAAGCTTTCTTT
TRBJ1-1 . TRBV29-1 . CSVGPATEAFF TGCAGCGTGGGGCCGGCCACTGAAGCTTTCTTT
TRBJ1-2 . TRBV15 TRBD1 CATSGDRGIVDGYTF TGTGCCACCAGCGGGGACAGGGGGATAGTCGATGGCTACACCTTC
TRBJ1-2 . TRBV27 . CASRDTLNYGYTF TGTGCCAGCAGAGACACTCTGAACTATGGCTACACCTTC
TRBJ2-3 few TRBV10-1 . CASTPGRTDTQYF TGCGCCAGCACCCCAGGTCGCACAGATACGCAGTATTTT
TRBJ2-7 . TRBV10-3 . CAISESRFYEQYF TGTGCCATCAGTGAGTCCCGTTTCTACGAGCAGTACTTC
TRBJ1-2 once TRBV6-6 TRBD1 CAIDRGLYGYTF TGTGCCATAGACAGGGGTCTCTATGGCTACACCTTC
TRBJ1-5 . TRBV6-6 . CASSYSGRNQPQHF TGTGCCAGCAGTTACTCAGGCAGGAATCAGCCCCAGCATTTT
TRBJ1-1 once TRBV6-5 . CASSSYRSEAFF TGTGCCAGCAGCTCCTACAGATCTGAAGCTTTCTTT
TRBJ2-1 . TRBV10-1 TRBD2 CASSNAGGSYNEQFF TGCGCCAGCAGTAACGCGGGAGGCTCCTACAATGAGCAGTTCTTC
TRBJ2-6 . TRBV5-6 . CASSLSGANVLTF TGTGCCAGCAGTCTCTCTGGGGCCAACGTCCTGACTTTC
TRBJ1-2 . TRBV5-6 . CASRPQNNYGYTF TGTGCCAGCAGACCTCAGAACAACTATGGCTACACCTTC
TRBJ1-4 few TRBV6-5 TRBD1 CASSSATGLAEKLFF TGTGCCAGCAGTTCCGCGACAGGGTTGGCGGAAAAACTGTTTTTT
TRBJ1-1 . TRBV6-5 TRBD1 CASSSDGTGTEAFF TGTGCCAGCAGTTCCGACGGGACAGGGACTGAAGCTTTCTTT
TRBJ2-5 . TRBV28 . CASSLADGAREQYF TGTGCCAGCAGTTTAGCGGACGGTGCGAGGGAGCAGTACTTC
TRBJ2-1 . TRBV14 . CASSQAIATDNEQFF TGTGCCAGCAGCCAAGCCATAGCGACCGACAATGAGCAGTTCTTC
TRBJ2-7 . TRBV9 . CASSALRDITTVGSYEQYF TGTGCCAGCAGCGCCCTCCGGGATATCACTACAGTGGGTTCCTACGAGCAGTACTTC
TRBJ2-1 . TRBV13 . CASSLRRGYNEQFF TGTGCCAGCAGCTTACGCCGGGGGTACAATGAGCAGTTCTTC
TRBJ1-2 once TRBV7-2 TRBD1 CASSPGQRIDGYPF TGTGCCAGCAGCCCGGGACAGCGGATTGATGGCTACCCCTTC
TRBJ1-2 . TRBV6-4 . CASSVTREGSYGYTF TGTGCCAGCAGTGTGACTAGGGAGGGCAGCTATGGCTACACCTTC
TRBJ2-7 . TRBV10-3 . CAISPGQDLYEQYF TGTGCCATCAGCCCGGGACAAGACCTCTACGAGCAGTACTTC
TRBJ2-2 . TRBV10-1 TRBD1 CASSETGADTGELFF TGCGCCAGCAGTGAAACAGGGGCGGACACCGGGGAGCTGTTTTTT
TRBJ2-4 . TRBV5-1 TRBD1 CASSLETGQGNIQYF TGCGCCAGCAGCTTGGAAACGGGACAGGGAAACATTCAGTACTTC
TRBJ2-5 . TRBV27 TRBD2 CASSSGLAGGGETQYF TGTGCCAGCAGTTCGGGACTAGCGGGAGGTGGCGAGACCCAGTACTTC
TRBJ1-5 . TRBV28 . CASTGYSNQPQHF TGTGCCAGTACAGGGTATAGCAATCAGCCCCAGCATTTT